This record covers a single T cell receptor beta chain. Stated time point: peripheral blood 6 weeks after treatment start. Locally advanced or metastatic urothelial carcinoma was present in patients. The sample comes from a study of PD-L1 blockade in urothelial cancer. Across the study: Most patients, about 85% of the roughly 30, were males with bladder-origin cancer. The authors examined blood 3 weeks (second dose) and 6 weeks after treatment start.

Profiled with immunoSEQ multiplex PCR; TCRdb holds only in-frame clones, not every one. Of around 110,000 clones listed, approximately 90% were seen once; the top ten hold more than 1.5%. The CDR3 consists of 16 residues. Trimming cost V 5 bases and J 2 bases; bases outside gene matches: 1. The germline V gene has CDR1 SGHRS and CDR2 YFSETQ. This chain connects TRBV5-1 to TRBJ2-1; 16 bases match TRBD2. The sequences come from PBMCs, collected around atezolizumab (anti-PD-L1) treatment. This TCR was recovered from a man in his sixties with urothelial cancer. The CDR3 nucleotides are TGCGCCAGCAGTGGGACTAGCGGGAGGGCCTACAATGAGCAGTTCTTC. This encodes CASSGTSGRAYNEQFF.